These T cell receptor beta chains were read from a single sample in a study of T cell responses to AZD1222 COVID-19 vaccine. TCRdb keeps only in-frame clones here, not all; method: immunoSEQ multiplex PCR. Counted here are 100,000 to 150,000 clones, approximately 83% occurring once; the ten biggest clones make up about 9.8%. Sequencing was performed on peripheral blood, taken on day 0 of AZD1222 vaccination. Source of these receptors: an adult in good health. Each CDR3 is given with its conserved first and last residue. D genes are given only for firm matches.

d_call: -; v_call: TRBV30; j_call: TRBJ2-1; cdr3_aa: CAWSRGQLIF
d_call: -; v_call: TRBV6-6; j_call: TRBJ2-1; cdr3_aa: CASSYTHPGNNEQFF
d_call: -; v_call: TRBV30; j_call: TRBJ1-5; cdr3_aa: CAWTLWGADQPQHF
d_call: -; v_call: TRBV5-1; j_call: TRBJ2-7; cdr3_aa: CASSTGTTYEQYF
d_call: -; v_call: TRBV27; j_call: TRBJ2-5; cdr3_aa: CASSFEAGIECHLVETQYF
d_call: TRBD2; v_call: TRBV7-2; j_call: TRBJ2-7; cdr3_aa: CASSLLAASGSSLWIEQYF
d_call: -; v_call: TRBV5-1; j_call: TRBJ1-4; cdr3_aa: CASSLDDGFNEKLFF
d_call: -; v_call: TRBV24-1; j_call: TRBJ1-2; cdr3_aa: CATSDTLRSHGYTF
d_call: TRBD2; v_call: TRBV3-1/TRBV3-2; j_call: TRBJ2-4; cdr3_aa: CASSQVRTSGAKNIQYF
d_call: TRBD2; v_call: TRBV4-1; j_call: TRBJ2-1; cdr3_aa: CASSQGTLAGLGNEQFF
d_call: TRBD2; v_call: TRBV7-3; j_call: TRBJ2-2; cdr3_aa: CASSLSGGVGELFF
d_call: -; v_call: TRBV6-5; j_call: TRBJ1-5; cdr3_aa: CASSPTTGNQPQHF
d_call: -; v_call: TRBV21-1; j_call: TRBJ1-2; cdr3_aa: CASSYGINYGYTF
d_call: -; v_call: TRBV6-5; j_call: TRBJ1-1; cdr3_aa: CASSYFLENTEAFF
d_call: TRBD1; v_call: TRBV11-2; j_call: TRBJ2-7; cdr3_aa: CASSLSGQGYDEQYF
d_call: TRBD1; v_call: TRBV12-5; j_call: TRBJ1-5; cdr3_aa: CASGLRGTVNQPQHF
d_call: -; v_call: TRBV5-1; j_call: TRBJ2-5; cdr3_aa: CASSLEMGTREKTQYF
d_call: -; v_call: TRBV6-5; j_call: TRBJ1-6; cdr3_aa: CASRPDGYSPLHF
d_call: -; v_call: TRBV28; j_call: TRBJ2-1; cdr3_aa: CASSYRDGQFF
d_call: TRBD1; v_call: TRBV2; j_call: TRBJ1-5; cdr3_aa: CASRRDRVSRNQPQHF
d_call: -; v_call: TRBV28; j_call: TRBJ1-5; cdr3_aa: CASSLLHGGGNQPQHF
d_call: -; v_call: TRBV7-2; j_call: TRBJ2-7; cdr3_aa: CASTRSSYEQYF
d_call: -; v_call: TRBV24-1; j_call: TRBJ2-2; cdr3_aa: CATSDLTASGGGELFF
d_call: TRBD2; v_call: TRBV7-2; j_call: TRBJ2-7; cdr3_aa: CASSLGLAGEQYF
d_call: TRBD1; v_call: TRBV27; j_call: TRBJ2-7; cdr3_aa: CASSLAGTGGSYEQYF
d_call: -; v_call: TRBV12-3/TRBV12-4; j_call: TRBJ2-5; cdr3_aa: CASSSKGWGVMYF
d_call: TRBD2; v_call: TRBV11-3; j_call: TRBJ2-1; cdr3_aa: CASRPGLAGDNEQFF
d_call: -; v_call: TRBV5-1; j_call: TRBJ2-7; cdr3_aa: CASSLTSYYEQYF
d_call: TRBD2; v_call: TRBV4-1; j_call: TRBJ2-3; cdr3_aa: CASSQGRQRGGWDTQYF
d_call: -; v_call: TRBV27; j_call: TRBJ1-6; cdr3_aa: CASSLRPGVGSPLHF
d_call: -; v_call: TRBV9; j_call: TRBJ1-4; cdr3_aa: CASSVSGGQHEKLFF
d_call: -; v_call: TRBV5-6; j_call: TRBJ1-3; cdr3_aa: CASSSSTRDWPAIYTIYF
d_call: -; v_call: TRBV4-3; j_call: TRBJ1-1; cdr3_aa: CASSQVQGLNTEAFF
d_call: -; v_call: TRBV6-5; j_call: TRBJ2-7; cdr3_aa: CASRKRDLTYEQYF
d_call: -; v_call: TRBV14; j_call: TRBJ2-7; cdr3_aa: CASSPVGSATAEQYF
d_call: -; v_call: TRBV29-1; j_call: TRBJ2-7; cdr3_aa: CSVAVNYEQYF
d_call: TRBD1; v_call: TRBV5-1; j_call: TRBJ1-5; cdr3_aa: CASSLDGQANQPQHF
d_call: -; v_call: TRBV7-9; j_call: TRBJ2-3; cdr3_aa: CASSSTGTFTDTQYF
d_call: -; v_call: TRBV18; j_call: TRBJ1-4; cdr3_aa: CASSPQGNEKLFF
d_call: TRBD1; v_call: TRBV29-1; j_call: TRBJ1-2; cdr3_aa: CSVEEDRPGYTF
d_call: TRBD2; v_call: TRBV4-2; j_call: TRBJ2-3; cdr3_aa: CASSQVIGTSGGEDTQYF
d_call: -; v_call: TRBV29-1; j_call: TRBJ2-3; cdr3_aa: CSVLGRGRDTQYF
d_call: -; v_call: TRBV5-8; j_call: TRBJ2-5; cdr3_aa: CASSFGTRYQETQYF
d_call: TRBD1; v_call: TRBV5-1; j_call: TRBJ2-7; cdr3_aa: CASSITGTDYEQYF
d_call: -; v_call: TRBV21-1; j_call: TRBJ1-4; cdr3_aa: CASSGRAGEKLFF
d_call: TRBD1; v_call: TRBV29-1; j_call: TRBJ1-4; cdr3_aa: CSVAGTGVEKLFF
d_call: -; v_call: TRBV12-3/TRBV12-4; j_call: TRBJ1-5; cdr3_aa: CASSLHNQPQHF
d_call: -; v_call: TRBV20-1; j_call: TRBJ2-2; cdr3_aa: CSVSVGGRDTGELFF
d_call: -; v_call: TRBV12-3/TRBV12-4; j_call: TRBJ1-1; cdr3_aa: CASGWTMNTEAFF
d_call: TRBD1; v_call: TRBV6-5; j_call: TRBJ1-2; cdr3_aa: CASSYVGGRGYGYTF
d_call: -; v_call: TRBV6-1; j_call: TRBJ1-6; cdr3_aa: CASSESLGNSPLHF
d_call: TRBD1; v_call: TRBV2; j_call: TRBJ1-1; cdr3_aa: CASGRDRGTEAFF
d_call: TRBD2; v_call: TRBV7-3; j_call: TRBJ2-1; cdr3_aa: CASSSLAGDGAREQFF
d_call: -; v_call: TRBV7-2; j_call: TRBJ1-2; cdr3_aa: CASSLGGGGPGYTF
d_call: -; v_call: TRBV30; j_call: TRBJ2-5; cdr3_aa: CAWGQETQYF
d_call: TRBD1; v_call: TRBV5-5; j_call: TRBJ1-4; cdr3_aa: CASSRGQGDRWEKLFF
d_call: -; v_call: TRBV24-1; j_call: TRBJ1-2; cdr3_aa: CATSSGEFTYGYTF